This paragraph reports one T cell receptor (beta chain). This record comes from a study of blood T cell repertoires in COVID-19. The wider study: Sources were T cells, B-cell-depleted T cells, or PBMCs; the material itself was cDNA or gDNA.

Clones were read by immunoSEQ multiplex PCR, and TCRdb kept only the in-frame ones, dropping some. Found here are around 300,000 clones, 88% of them singletons; the top ten hold 2.5% to 3.5%. V shed 5 bases and J 3 bases; nucleotides not matched to a gene: 6. The CDR3 is made up of 15 amino acids. Looked up from germline, CDR1 is SGHTA and CDR2 is FQGTGA. The sequenced sample was PBMCs or T cells enriched from blood (not recorded which). The V call is TRBV7-3, the J call TRBJ2-1, with 8 bases aligning to TRBD2. The TCR sequence derives from a woman between 50 and 59 years old who had recovered from COVID-19. Written as DNA, the CDR3 is TGTGCCAGCAGCCGAACCGGGACTAGCTACAATGAGCAGTTCTTC. Protein: CASSRTGTSYNEQFF.